These 28 T cell receptor beta chains share one sample of origin, sequenced in a study of shared clonotypes between healthy human individuals. The table came from immunoSEQ multiplex PCR; TCRdb's copy has only in-frame clones and leaves some out. The sample has more than 1,200,000 clones, approximately 98.5% seen once. The material sequenced was naive CD4+ T cells sorted from blood. Subset indicated: CD45RA+ positively selected. The receptors here all came from a man aged 25-40 years in good health.

V and J are TRBV28 and TRBJ2-3; D is perhaps TRBD2 (6 bases). Germline CDR1 is MDHEN and CDR2 is SYDVKM. The V end was cut by 3 bases, the J end by 7 bases, with 14 bases between. This CDR3 contains 14 residues. The CDR3 sequence: CASSFAGLENTQYF. In DNA form, the CDR3 reads TGTGCCAGCAGTTTTGCGGGACTTGAAAATACGCAGTATTTT.

This clone was observed a few times. The chain is built from TRBV6-1 and TRBJ2-7, with 8 bases aligning to TRBD2. CDR1 and CDR2 (germline): MNHNS, SASEGT. Losses at the gene ends were 0 bases for V and 0 bases for J; bases not matched to a gene: 1. The CDR3 consists of 15 residues. CDR3 sequence (DNA): TGTGCCAGCAGTGAAGCGCTAGCGGGCTCCTACGAGCAGTACTTC. Encoded protein: CASSEALAGSYEQYF.

The chain couples TRBV27 to TRBJ2-1, with TRBD2 matching 13 bases. Per the germline V gene, CDR1 is MNHEY and CDR2 is SMNVEV (reference sequence). V trimming: 6 bases; J trimming: 15 bases; junction bases outside the gene matches: 17. This CDR3 spans 16 amino acids. The CDR3 sequence: CASSPHRQTSGRFAFF. The CDR3 DNA follows: TGTGCCAGCAGCCCCCACCGTCAGACTAGCGGGAGGTTTGCGTTCTTC.

The V call is TRBV10-2, the J call TRBJ2-5; 11 bases match TRBD2. Germline V gives CDR1 WSHSY, CDR2 SAAADI. After removal of 6 bases from V and 3 bases from J, the junction contained 3 bases not matched to a gene. This CDR3 spans 14 amino acids. CDR3 sequence reads: CASRGTSGKETQYF. The DNA of the CDR3 is TGCGCCAGCAGAGGGACTAGCGGAAAAGAGACCCAGTACTTC.

This sequence joins TRBV9 and TRBJ2-2, with 7 bases matching TRBD2. Germline loops: CDR1 SGDLS, CDR2 YYNGEE. The V segment lost 2 bases and the J segment 0 bases; nucleotides outside the gene matches: 7. The CDR3 contains 17 residues. This CDR3 is CASSVGGTLANTGELFF. The CDR3 coding sequence is TGTGCCAGCAGCGTCGGGGGGACTCTAGCGAACACCGGGGAGCTGTTTTTT.

V gene TRBV29-1 combines with J gene TRBJ2-7; D is undetermined. The CDR3 spans 11 residues. The V gene's germline CDR1 is SQVTM and CDR2 ANQGSEA. V dropped 7 bases and J dropped 1 base, with 8 bases sitting between them. This CDR3 is CSAGLSYEQYF. The CDR3 DNA reads as TGCAGCGCCGGATTGTCCTACGAGCAGTACTTC.

This chain links TRBV5-6 with TRBJ1-1; 7 bases align to TRBD1. V was pared by 0 bases and J by 11 bases, with 13 bases of the junction left unmatched. The V gene's germline CDR1 is SGHDT and CDR2 YYEEEE. This CDR3 has 15 residues. The CDR3 DNA is TGTGCCAGCAGCTTGGCTCCTACAGGGGTGGTGACGGCTTTCTTT. Amino acid sequence: CASSLAPTGVVTAFF.

V is TRBV28 and J is TRBJ2-7; maybe TRBD1 (5 bases). The length of the CDR3 is 14 residues. CDR1 is MDHEN and CDR2 is SYDVKM in the germline V gene. Between the trimmed V and J ends, which lost 3 bases and 5 bases, there was a span of 14 bases. CDR3 coding DNA: TGTGCCAGCAGTTTCGTCCAGGGTTTCAACGAGCAGTACTTC. Protein sequence: CASSFVQGFNEQYF.

The chain carries TRBV7-7 and TRBJ2-1, with 7 bases lining up with TRBD2. V lost 11 bases to trimming and J lost 8 bases; unmatched junction nucleotides: 6. The CDR3 has 11 residues. Per germline, CDR1 SSHAT and CDR2 FNYEAQ (reference sequence). CDR3 region: CAVAGVDEQFF. The CDR3 DNA reads TGTGCCGTCGCGGGAGTGGATGAGCAGTTCTTC.

The chain employs TRBV30 and TRBJ1-5; possible D gene TRBD1, 5 bases. CDR1 is GTSNPN and CDR2 is SVGIG in the germline V gene (reference sequence). The CDR3 length is 16 residues. V was trimmed by 4 bases and J by 4 bases, leaving 20 bases between them. As DNA, the CDR3 is TGTGCCTGGACCCCAAACTGGGGCAGGGTAAATCAGCCCCAGCATTTT. Translation: CAWTPNWGRVNQPQHF.

Only one count was recorded for this clone. The V gene is TRBV18, the J gene TRBJ2-1, with TRBD1 matching over 7 bases. Germline trimming cut 5 bases from V and 5 bases from J; bases unmatched to any gene: 6. This CDR3 has 14 residues. Germline V lookup: CDR1 KGHSH, CDR2 LQKENI. DNA for the CDR3: TGTGCCAGCTCAGCCTCTACAGGGGACAATGAGCAGTTCTTC. It is translated as CASSASTGDNEQFF.

This clone has a single count. V gene TRBV7-6 combines with J gene TRBJ1-3; D is undetermined. The V and J ends lost 4 bases and 1 base respectively, with 17 bases between them. CDR1 SGHVS and CDR2 FNYEAQ come from the germline V gene. CDR3 length equals 17 residues. CDR3 sequence (DNA): TGTGCCAGCAGCTCCGCCGGGAGGGAAAGATCTGGAAACACCATATATTTT. Translation: CASSSAGRERSGNTIYF.

In this sample, this clone turned up once. This chain links TRBV5-4 with TRBJ2-2, with D possibly matching TRBD2 (5 bases). Trimming removed 4 bases at V and 7 bases at J, with 17 bases between. Per the germline V gene, CDR1 is SGHNT and CDR2 is YYREEE (reference sequence). There are 15 residues in the CDR3. The CDR3 reads CASSLGGQGVGELFF. CDR3 nucleotide sequence: TGTGCCAGCAGCCTTGGAGGCCAAGGAGTCGGGGAGCTGTTTTTT.

This chain links TRBV6-5 with TRBJ1-4, with 7 bases fitting TRBD1. V lost 0 bases to trimming and J lost 4 bases; unmatched junction nucleotides: 5. This CDR3 is 16 amino acids long. Germline V lookup: CDR1 MNHEY, CDR2 SVGAGI. The CDR3 DNA reads TGTGCCAGCAGTTACTCGGGGGGACAGAGTAATGAAAAACTGTTTTTT. Residues: CASSYSGGQSNEKLFF.

This chain uses TRBV10-3 with TRBJ1-3, with 7 nucleotides matching TRBD1. In germline, CDR1 is ENHRY, CDR2 SYGVKD. The CDR3 is 12 residues long. J gave up 4 bases and V 11 bases, and 5 bases lay outside the gene matches. This chain's CDR3 is CAGTGAGNTIYF. CDR3 DNA sequence: TGTGCCGGCACAGGGGCCGGAAACACCATATATTTT.

The gene calls are TRBV28 and TRBJ1-5; the D gene is possibly TRBD1 (6 bases). This CDR3 has 16 amino acids. In germline, CDR1 is MDHEN, CDR2 SYDVKM. V lost 5 bases to trimming and J lost 7 bases, with 21 bases between them. The CDR3 nucleotides are TGTGCCAGCAGTCACCCGGGCAGGAGGGGGATCCAGCCCCAGCATTTT. This translates into CASSHPGRRGIQPQHF.

V is TRBV27 and J is TRBJ2-5, with D tentatively TRBD2 (5 bases). With 1 base removed from V and 6 bases from J, the gap between germline ends came to 18 bases. In germline, CDR1 is MNHEY, CDR2 SMNVEV (reference sequence). The CDR3 covers 16 residues. The CDR3: CASSLYLGGGLKTQYF. CDR3 in DNA: TGTGCCAGCAGTTTATATTTGGGCGGAGGTCTGAAGACCCAGTACTTC.

The chain carries TRBV5-5 and TRBJ2-7, with TRBD1 identical over 7 bases. The CDR3 loop spans 13 amino acids. CDR1 and CDR2 (germline): SGHKS, YYEKEE (reference sequence). The ends lost 4 bases at V and 7 bases at J; junction bases unmatched: 8. The CDR3 spells CASSRQGSGEQYF. CDR3 DNA: TGTGCCAGCAGCAGACAGGGTTCGGGGGAGCAGTACTTC.

The chain carries TRBV7-9 and TRBJ1-2, with D maybe TRBD1 (6 bases). Deletions cut 3 bases from V and 8 bases from J, with 16 bases between. The CDR3 has 14 residues. CDR1 is SEHNR and CDR2 is FQNEAQ in the germline V gene (reference sequence). The CDR3 coding sequence is TGTGCCAGCAGCTTCCCTACGACAGGTGCGGGCTACACCTTC. Translating gives CASSFPTTGAGYTF. Drawing the rest from reference TRBV7-9 and TRBJ1-2, the complete variable domain is DTGVSQNPRHKITKRGQNVTFRCDPISEHNRLYWYRQTLGQGPEFLTYFQNEAQLEKSRLLSDRFSAERPKGSFSTLEIQRTEQGDSAMYLCASSFPTTGAGYTFGSGTRLTVV.

This chain uses TRBV10-3 with TRBJ2-2; weak D call: TRBD1 (6 bases). The CDR3 length is 13 residues. V was cut by 9 bases and J by 4 bases, with 12 bases left in between. Germline CDR1 reads ENHRY; CDR2 reads SYGVKD. The CDR3 bases are TGTGCCATTAGGGACATCCCCACCGGGGAGCTGTTTTTT. Translation gives CAIRDIPTGELFF.

The chain uses TRBV2 and TRBJ2-5; D ambiguous. The V end lost 2 bases, the J end lost 2 bases, and 6 bases lay between the germline ends. The CDR3 loop spans 13 amino acids. Germline CDR1 and CDR2: SNHLY and FYNNEI. The CDR3 sequence is CASSEIQQETQYF. The CDR3 DNA reads TGTGCCAGCAGTGAAATACAGCAAGAGACCCAGTACTTC.

This chain links TRBV4-2 with TRBJ2-7, with D possibly TRBD2 on 6 matching bases. Trimming took off 4 bases at V and 5 bases at J, with 12 bases between the two ends. This CDR3 is 13 amino acids long. Germline lookup yields CDR1 LGHNA and CDR2 YNFKEQ. CDR3 coding DNA: TGTGCCAGCAGCCGACTAGTTTCCGACGAGCAGTACTTC. As protein: CASSRLVSDEQYF.

The rearrangement links TRBV7-2 to TRBJ2-7; possible D gene TRBD2, 5 bases. The CDR3 runs to 13 residues. Germline CDR1 is SGHTA and CDR2 is FQGNSA. The V end was cut by 3 bases, the J end by 4 bases, with 10 bases between. In nucleotides, the CDR3 is TGTGCCAGCAGCTTGGGAGCGACGTACGAGCAGTACTTC. Translation gives CASSLGATYEQYF.

J is TRBJ1-1 and V is TRBV7-9; unclear D gene. Germline V gene sequence: CDR1 SEHNR, CDR2 FQNEAQ (reference sequence). The CDR3 has 13 residues. With 3 bases removed from V and 1 base from J, the gap between germline ends came to 6 bases. The CDR3 DNA reads as TGTGCCAGCAGCTTCTCAACGAACACTGAAGCTTTCTTT. It is translated as CASSFSTNTEAFF.

The V and J genes are TRBV7-9 and TRBJ2-6; either TRBD1 or TRBD2 may supply D (5 bases each). V gave up 5 bases and J gave up 2 bases, with 13 bases separating them. The CDR3 extends over 16 amino acids. The germline V gene encodes CDR1 SEHNR and CDR2 FQNEAQ (reference sequence). The CDR3 DNA follows: TGTGCCAGCAGCCTAGTGAGGGGACCTGGGGCCAACGTCCTGACTTTC. Protein sequence: CASSLVRGPGANVLTF.

The chain joins TRBV6-1 to TRBJ2-7; possible D gene TRBD1, 6 bases. Germline V gene sequence: CDR1 MNHNS, CDR2 SASEGT. V lost 5 bases and J lost 1, with 9 bases in between. The CDR3 totals 13 residues. DNA for the CDR3: TGTGCCAGCAGTAACGGACAGTCCTACGAGCAGTACTTC. This translates into CASSNGQSYEQYF.

As concerns this clone: This CDR3 is also generated by other DNA sequences in the sample. This chain uses TRBV7-2 with TRBJ2-5, with D unclear. The V gene's germline CDR1 is SGHTA and CDR2 FQGNSA. V shed 1 base and J shed 4 bases, with 4 bases lying between them. The CDR3 sequence is 12 residues long. The CDR3 region has the DNA TGTGCCAGCAGCTTAGGGCGAGAGACCCAGTACTTC. Translating gives CASSLGRETQYF.

The chain is built from TRBV21-1 and TRBJ2-2. TRBV21-1 is an annotated pseudogene. This CDR3 is 16 amino acids long. The CDR3 nucleotides read TGTGCCAGCAGCATTACAGATCTGAGGTATACCGGGGAGCTGTTTTTT. It translates to CASSITDLRYTGELFF.